The 22 T cell receptor beta chains below come from one sample, sequenced in a study of glioma-infiltrating T cells. Amplification of TCR alpha and beta CDR3 regions from RNA used iRepertoire nested multiplex PCR. A single record per CDR3 protein comes from TCRdb applying MiXCR to the multiplex PCR reads. The sample has about 190,000 distinct CDR3 sequences; approximately 30% are singletons. Sample: glioma tissue, nonneoplastic brain tissue, or PBMCs (not recorded which). The source is a human donor with low-grade glioma or glioblastoma, undergoing nonglioma brain surgery, or in good health (not recorded which).

Remarks on this clonotype: Possible read error: a much larger clone is one base away. The chain joins TRBV6-5 to TRBJ2-7, with 10 nucleotides matching TRBD2. The CDR3 loop spans 19 amino acids. Germline CDR1 reads MNHEY; CDR2 reads SVGAGI. Trimming took 4 bases from V and 3 from J; bases not matched to a gene: 18. CDR3 sequence reads: CASSSPGHPRTSGYYEQYF. Written as DNA, the CDR3 is TGTGCCAGCAGTTCGCCGGGACACCCACGGACTAGCGGTTACTACGAGCAGTACTTC.

In the case of this clonotype: A much more abundant neighbour one base away suggests this may be a read error. The V and J genes are TRBV10-3 and TRBJ2-7, with TRBD2 matching over 11 bases. The CDR3 totals 14 residues. Germline loops: CDR1 ENHRY, CDR2 SYGVKD. The V gene end was trimmed by 7 bases and the J gene end by 7 bases; junction bases not matched to a gene: 9. The CDR3 reads CAINPGLAAGEQYF. The CDR3 bases are TGTGCCATCAACCCGGGACTAGCGGCTGGTGAGCAGTACTTC.

Ten or more counts support this clonotype. CDR3 sequence (DNA): TGTGCCAGCAGCTTAGTTCAGGGTCAGGGCGGGGCCCAGCATTTT. Protein product: CASSLVQGQGGAQHF. This chain links TRBV7-2 with TRBJ1-5; the D gene is possibly TRBD1 (5 bases). This CDR3 region has 15 residues. Deletions cut 1 base from V and 11 bases from J, with 18 bases between. CDR1 and CDR2 (germline): SGHTA, FQGNSA.

This clonotype was recorded many times. The rearrangement links TRBV7-9 to TRBJ1-1; D is undetermined. The CDR3 runs 19 residues. With 5 bases removed from V and 1 base from J, the gap between germline ends came to 26 bases. Germline V gives CDR1 SEHNR, CDR2 FQNEAQ (reference sequence). CDR3 sequence: CASSHTTGLPWKRNTEAFF. Written as DNA, the CDR3 is TGTGCCAGCAGCCATACCACTGGACTGCCGTGGAAACGGAACACTGAAGCTTTCTTT.

At least ten counts were recorded for this clonotype. The rearrangement joins TRBV6-1 to TRBJ2-3; 11 bases align to TRBD2. CDR3 length: 16 residues. Trimming took 5 bases from V and 6 from J; bases not matched to a gene: 10. Germline CDR1 reads MNHNS; CDR2 reads SASEGT. CDR3 protein: CASSPWTSGHGDTQYF. Here the CDR3 DNA reads TGTGCCAGCAGTCCGTGGACTAGCGGGCACGGGGATACGCAGTATTTT.

V and J are TRBV5-4 and TRBJ1-6; 8 nucleotides agree with TRBD1. Germline CDR1 and CDR2: SGHNT and YYREEE (reference sequence). The CDR3 length is 16 residues. V dropped 0 bases and J dropped 10; count of bases not matched to a gene: 9. CDR3 sequence reads: CASSLGERTGTSPLHF. CDR3 sequence (DNA): TGTGCCAGCAGCTTGGGGGAGCGGACAGGGACATCACCCCTCCACTTT.

This clonotype showed up many times. The chain carries TRBV7-9 and TRBJ1-1, with 9 bases that match TRBD1. The germline V gene encodes CDR1 SEHNR and CDR2 FQNEAQ (reference sequence). The CDR3 extends over 15 amino acids. J gave up 4 bases and V 0 bases, and 3 bases lay outside the gene matches. Here the CDR3 DNA reads TGTGCCAGCAGCTTAGCGGGGGACAGGGCCACTGAAGCTTTCTTT. Translated, it gives CASSLAGDRATEAFF.

This clonotype has at least ten counts. The chain is built from TRBV4-2 and TRBJ1-5; D ambiguous. Between the trimmed V and J ends, which lost 0 bases and 9 bases, there was a span of 12 bases. Germline V gene lookup returns CDR1 LGHNA and CDR2 YNFKEQ. This CDR3 region has 14 residues. DNA for the CDR3: TGTGCCAGCAGCCAAGATCGGACGGATCCGCCCCAGCATTTT. Translated: CASSQDRTDPPQHF.

The J gene is TRBJ1-2, the V gene TRBV30; 9 nucleotides line up with TRBD1. CDR1 GTSNPN and CDR2 SVGIG come from the germline V gene (reference sequence). The CDR3 has 17 amino acids. Trimming removed 1 base from V and 0 bases from J; junction bases left unmatched: 9. The CDR3 bases are TGTGCCTGGAGTGCGACAGGGGGTTTAAGTCCTAACTATGGCTACACCTTC. The encoded protein is CAWSATGGLSPNYGYTF.

This clonotype was observed at least ten times. The CDR3 reads CATSRTESTDTQYF. The CDR3 DNA sequence: TGTGCCACCAGCAGGACAGAGAGCACAGATACGCAGTATTTT. This chain uses TRBV15 with TRBJ2-3, with D possibly matching TRBD1 (5 bases). The germline gives CDR1 LNHNV, CDR2 YYDKDF (reference sequence). The CDR3 is 14 amino acids. Trimming left V 3 bases short and J 0 bases short, with 7 bases between.

This clonotype was seen at least ten times. This rearrangement joins TRBV6-1 to TRBJ2-3, with D hard to call. Germline lookup yields CDR1 MNHNS and CDR2 SASEGT. This CDR3 has 14 residues. Trimming left V 2 bases short and J 4 bases short, with 10 bases between. CDR3 loop: CASSERVVPDTQYF. In DNA form, the CDR3 reads TGTGCCAGCAGTGAAAGGGTAGTCCCAGATACGCAGTATTTT.

This clonotype was seen many times. The chain uses TRBV20-1 and TRBJ2-3; D is perhaps TRBD2 (6 bases). Looked up from germline, CDR1 is DFQATT and CDR2 is SNEGSKA (reference sequence). V shed 3 bases and J shed 4 bases, with 17 bases lying between them. This CDR3 contains 15 residues. As DNA, the CDR3 is TGCAGTGCTAGCTTATCGCGGGATACCCCAGATACGCAGTATTTT. Its protein product is CSASLSRDTPDTQYF.

This clonotype was recorded many times. Here the CDR3 DNA reads TGTGCCAGCAGTTTGTATGCCCTCTATGGCTACACCTTC. Residues: CASSLYALYGYTF. The rearrangement joins TRBV27 to TRBJ1-2, with no clear D. The germline CDR1 and CDR2 sequences are MNHEY and SMNVEV (reference sequence). The germline V and J ends were trimmed by 3 bases and 4 bases, with 9 bases remaining between them. The CDR3 is 13 amino acids.

Comments on this clonotype: An end of the junction does not agree with germline; a read error may underlie this. The chain links TRBV6-2 or TRBV6-3 to TRBJ1-6, with D unresolved. Germline CDR1 reads MNHEY; CDR2 reads SVGEGT. The CDR3 is made up of 11 amino acids. CDR3 amino acids: CASSSRSPLDF. Here the CDR3 DNA reads TGTGCCAGTAGTTCCAGGTCACCCCTCGACTTT.

This clonotype appeared a few times. This may be a read error: a much more frequent sequence differs by one nucleotide. V usage is TRBV20-1 and J usage is TRBJ2-2, with TRBD2 matching 7 bases. CDR3 length: 16 amino acids. The V gene's germline CDR1 is DFQATT and CDR2 SNEGSKA (reference sequence). CDR3 region: CSARDLAGLVTGEPFF. In nucleotides, the CDR3 is TGCAGTGCTAGAGATCTTGCAGGACTAGTTACCGGGGAGCCGTTTTTT.

This clonotype was seen a few times. The gene calls are TRBV7-6 and TRBJ2-5, with 13 bases aligning to TRBD2. Germline V gene data show CDR1 as SGHVS and CDR2 as FNYEAQ. V gave up 5 bases and J gave up 5 bases; unmatched junction bases: 5. The CDR3 has 15 amino acids. CDR3 in DNA: TGTGCCAGCAGCACCGGGACTAGCGGGATTGAGACCCAGTACTTC. The encoded protein is CASSTGTSGIETQYF.

This clonotype has a count of ten or more. The chain recombines TRBV28 with TRBJ2-1; 10 bases match TRBD2. The CDR3 covers 16 residues. Trimming took 7 bases from V and 1 from J; bases not matched to a gene: 7. Germline CDR1 is MDHEN and CDR2 is SYDVKM. CDR3 nucleotides: TGTGCCAGCACCTGGCAGCGGGAGGGGTCCTACAATGAGCAGTTCTTC. Its protein product is CASTWQREGSYNEQFF.

The J gene is TRBJ2-3, the V gene TRBV11-2; 16 positions agree with TRBD2. This CDR3 has 17 amino acids. Unmatched junction bases numbered 7, after V lost 3 bases and J lost 7 bases. Germline V gene lookup returns CDR1 SGHAT and CDR2 FQNNGV. CDR3 region: CASSFKGTSGRVNTQYF. The CDR3 coding sequence is TGTGCCAGCAGCTTCAAAGGGACTAGCGGGAGGGTAAATACGCAGTATTTT.

Comment on this clonotype: A single base separates this from a much larger clone, so it may be a read error. This chain joins TRBV4-1 and TRBJ1-1; D might be TRBD1 (5 bases). Trimming took off 7 bases at V and 4 bases at J, with 19 bases between the two ends. Germline assignment: CDR1 MGHRA and CDR2 YSYEKL. The length of the CDR3 is 15 residues. DNA of the CDR3: TGCGCCAGCATCCCAAGGGGAGGCTACGTCACTGAAGCTTTCTTT. It yields the protein CASIPRGGYVTEAFF.

V is TRBV5-1 and J is TRBJ2-5; 8 bases align to TRBD2. This CDR3 has 14 amino acids. CDR1 is SGHRS and CDR2 is YFSETQ in the germline V gene. V shed 1 base and J 4 bases; nucleotides not matched to a gene: 3. The CDR3 DNA is TGCGCCAGCAGCTTGTTTCTAGCGGGAGAGACCCAGTACTTC. This gives the protein CASSLFLAGETQYF.

Regarding this clonotype: Sequence at one end of the junction differs from germline and may be a read error. The rearrangement uses TRBV18 and TRBJ1-6, with D uncertain. The CDR3 is 14 residues long. Germline V gene lookup returns CDR1 KGHSH and CDR2 LQKENI. CDR3 loop: CASSPPQRDSPLNF. CDR3 nucleotide sequence: TGTGCCAGCTCACCACCGCAGAGGGATTCACCCCTCAACTTT.

This clonotype was detected only a few times. Since a much larger clone is just one base distant, this may be a read error. The rearrangement uses TRBV6-2 or TRBV6-3 and TRBJ2-3; unclear D gene. Germline loops: CDR1 MNHEY, CDR2 SVGEGT. CDR3 size: 14 residues. The CDR3 sequence: CASSLPASTDTRYF. The CDR3 bases are TGTGCCAGCAGTCTCCCAGCGAGCACAGATACGCGGTATTTT.